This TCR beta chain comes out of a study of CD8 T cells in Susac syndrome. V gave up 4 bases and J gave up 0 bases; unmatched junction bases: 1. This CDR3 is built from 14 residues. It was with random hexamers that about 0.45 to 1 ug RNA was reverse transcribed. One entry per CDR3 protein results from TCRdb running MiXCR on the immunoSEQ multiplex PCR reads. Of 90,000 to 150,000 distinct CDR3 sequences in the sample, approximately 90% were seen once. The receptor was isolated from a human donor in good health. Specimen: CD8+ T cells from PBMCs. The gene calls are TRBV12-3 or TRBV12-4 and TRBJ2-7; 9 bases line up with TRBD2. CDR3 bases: TGTGCCAGCAGTTCTAGCGGGATCTCCTACGAGCAGTACTTC. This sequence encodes CASSSSGISYEQYF.